This TCR beta chain emerged from a study of cytomegalovirus exposure and HLA in healthy donors. This CDR3 contains 16 residues. J gave up 9 bases and V 3 bases, and 10 bases lay outside the gene matches. Germline CDR1 LNHNV, CDR2 YYDKDF (reference sequence). The PCR used 60 Vbeta and 13 Jbeta primers. Profiling relied on immunoSEQ multiplex PCR, and the TCRdb table lists in-frame clones only, not all of them. The sample's table shows 200,000 to 250,000 clones. The TCR sequence derives from a girl aged 2 to 9 in good health and CMV-seropositive. The chain combines TRBV15 with TRBJ2-1, with 11 bases aligning to TRBD2. Sequencing used PBMCs. The chain's CDR3 is CATSSPIVLAGGEQFF. CDR3 sequence (DNA): TGTGCCACCAGCAGCCCCATTGTGCTAGCGGGAGGTGAGCAGTTCTTC.